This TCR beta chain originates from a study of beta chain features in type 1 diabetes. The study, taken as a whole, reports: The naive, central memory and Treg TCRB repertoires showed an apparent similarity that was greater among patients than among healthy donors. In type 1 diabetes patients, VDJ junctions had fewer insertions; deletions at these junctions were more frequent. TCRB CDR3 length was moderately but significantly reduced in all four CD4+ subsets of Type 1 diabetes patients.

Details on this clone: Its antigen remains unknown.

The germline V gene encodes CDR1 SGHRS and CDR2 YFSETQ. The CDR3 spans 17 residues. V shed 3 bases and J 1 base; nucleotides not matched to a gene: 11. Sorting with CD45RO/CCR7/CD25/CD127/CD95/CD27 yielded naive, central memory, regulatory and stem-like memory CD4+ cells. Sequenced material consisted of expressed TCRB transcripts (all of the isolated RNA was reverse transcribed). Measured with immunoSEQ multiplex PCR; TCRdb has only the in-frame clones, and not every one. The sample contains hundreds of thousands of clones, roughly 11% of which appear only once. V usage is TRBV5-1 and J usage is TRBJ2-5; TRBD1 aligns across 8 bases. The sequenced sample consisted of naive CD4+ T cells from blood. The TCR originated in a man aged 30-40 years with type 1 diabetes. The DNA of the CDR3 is TGCGCCAGCAGCTCTGGACAGGGCTCCCGTATCCAAGAGACCCAGTACTTC. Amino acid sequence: CASSSGQGSRIQETQYF.